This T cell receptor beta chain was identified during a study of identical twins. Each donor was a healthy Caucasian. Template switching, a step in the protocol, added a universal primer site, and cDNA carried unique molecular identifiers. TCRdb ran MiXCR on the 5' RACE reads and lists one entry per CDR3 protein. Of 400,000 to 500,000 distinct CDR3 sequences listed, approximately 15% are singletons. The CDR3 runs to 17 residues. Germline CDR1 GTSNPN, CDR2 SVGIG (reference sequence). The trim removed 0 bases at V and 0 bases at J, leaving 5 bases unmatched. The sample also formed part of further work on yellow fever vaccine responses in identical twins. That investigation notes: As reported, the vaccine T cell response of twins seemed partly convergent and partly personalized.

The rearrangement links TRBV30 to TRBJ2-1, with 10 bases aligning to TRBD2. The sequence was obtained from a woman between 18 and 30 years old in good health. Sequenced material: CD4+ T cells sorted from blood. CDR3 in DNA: TGTGCCTGGAGTGTTGGATCTAGCGGGAGCTCCTACAATGAGCAGTTCTTC. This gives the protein CAWSVGSSGSSYNEQFF.